These 30 T cell receptor beta chains originate from one sample sequenced in a study of blood T cell repertoires in COVID-19. Clones were sequenced by immunoSEQ multiplex PCR, and TCRdb holds only the in-frame ones, with some missing. The table shows about 68,000 clones, with about 74% occurring only once. The sample comprised peripheral blood. The source of these receptors is a human donor in a cohort sampled during active COVID-19.

This clone was seen more than once but under ten times. The V and J genes are TRBV7-8 and TRBJ1-4, with 7 bases matching TRBD1. This CDR3 contains 15 residues. V shed 3 bases, J shed 7 bases, and the junction held 8 bases outside the gene matches. Germline CDR1 and CDR2: SGHVS and FQNEAQ. CDR3 region: CASSFRTGSSEKLFF. The CDR3 DNA reads TGTGCCAGCAGCTTCAGGACAGGTTCCTCTGAAAAACTGTTTTTT.

The J gene is TRBJ2-5, the V gene TRBV28; D gene unclear. The CDR3 has 12 amino acids. V was pared by 4 bases and J by 9 bases, with 12 bases between. Germline V gene data show CDR1 as MDHEN and CDR2 as SYDVKM. The CDR3 region is CASSSPPRAQYF. The CDR3 DNA follows: TGTGCCAGCAGTTCCCCCCCCCGGGCCCAGTACTTC.

V usage is TRBV11-3 and J usage is TRBJ2-3; no clear D. Germline assignment: CDR1 SGHNT and CDR2 YENEEA. V dropped 1 base and J dropped 6 bases, with 8 bases sitting between them. CDR3 size: 13 residues. This CDR3 reads CASSLATVDTQYF. The CDR3 DNA follows: TGTGCCAGCAGCTTAGCGACTGTGGATACGCAGTATTTT.

This chain uses TRBV3-1 (or the pseudogene TRBV3-2) with TRBJ2-5; no definite D call. There are 11 residues in the CDR3. Germline loops: CDR1 LGHDT, CDR2 YNNKEL (reference sequence). The germline V and J ends were trimmed by 5 bases and 5 bases, with 6 bases remaining between them. CDR3 sequence reads: CASSLRETQYF. The CDR3 nucleotides read TGTGCCAGCAGCTTACGGGAGACCCAGTACTTC.

The chain is built from TRBV7-9 and TRBJ2-2; 11 bases match TRBD1. This CDR3 contains 17 residues. The ends lost 4 bases at V and 1 base at J; junction bases unmatched: 5. Germline V gene sequence: CDR1 SEHNR, CDR2 FQNEAQ (reference sequence). The CDR3 loop reads CASSSGQGAWNTGELFF. The DNA of the CDR3 is TGTGCCAGCAGCTCCGGACAGGGGGCTTGGAACACCGGGGAGCTGTTTTTT.

The chain links TRBV10-3 to TRBJ2-3; D is undetermined. V gave up 0 bases and J gave up 4 bases, with 8 bases separating them. Germline CDR1 and CDR2: ENHRY and SYGVKD. This CDR3 is built from 14 residues. The DNA for the CDR3 is TGTGCCATCAGTGAGTCAACAGAGCCAGATACGCAGTATTTT. This gives the protein CAISESTEPDTQYF.

The chain uses TRBV7-8 and TRBJ2-7; D may be TRBD2 (5 bases). The V end lost 3 bases, the J end lost 3 bases, and 12 bases lay between the germline ends. Germline V gene lookup returns CDR1 SGHVS and CDR2 FQNEAQ. This CDR3 is built from 14 residues. CDR3 residues: CASSLWRASYEQYF. The CDR3 DNA sequence: TGTGCCAGCAGCTTGTGGCGGGCGAGCTACGAGCAGTACTTC.

This chain connects TRBV29-1 to TRBJ2-3; D unclear. V shed 6 bases and J shed 0 bases, with 10 bases lying between them. The V gene's germline CDR1 is SQVTM and CDR2 ANQGSEA. This CDR3 has 13 amino acids. The CDR3 spells CSVHTGSTDTQYF. The CDR3 DNA is TGCAGCGTGCACACCGGGAGCACAGATACGCAGTATTTT.

The V gene is TRBV9, the J gene TRBJ2-1, with TRBD1 matching 9 bases. The CDR3 runs 14 residues. With 2 bases clipped from V and 9 bases from J, the junction kept 6 bases outside the gene matches. The V gene's germline CDR1 is SGDLS and CDR2 YYNGEE. CDR3 DNA: TGTGCCAGCAGCGTGGGACAGGGATCCGGTGAGCAGTTCTTC. It yields the protein CASSVGQGSGEQFF.

This clone came up once. The chain has TRBV5-1 and TRBJ2-3, with 11 bases matching TRBD2. Trimming took 6 bases from V and 1 from J; bases not matched to a gene: 7. This CDR3 spans 16 amino acids. Germline V gene lookup returns CDR1 SGHRS and CDR2 YFSETQ. DNA for the CDR3: TGCGCCAGCACCCTTAGCGGGAGGGCCCGCACAGATACGCAGTATTTT. Its protein is CASTLSGRARTDTQYF.

This clone was found once. V and J are TRBV11-2 and TRBJ2-7; 9 bases line up with TRBD1. Losses at the gene ends were 5 bases for V and 5 bases for J; bases not matched to a gene: 7. The CDR3 length is 14 residues. Germline CDR1 reads SGHAT; CDR2 reads FQNNGV. The CDR3 here is CASSLGTGLNEQYF. Here the CDR3 DNA reads TGTGCCAGCAGCCTCGGGACAGGGCTCAACGAGCAGTACTTC.

V gene TRBV7-9 combines with J gene TRBJ1-3; 11 nucleotides match TRBD1. V lost 5 bases, J lost 3 bases, and 3 bases stayed unmatched. CDR1 is SEHNR, CDR2 FQNEAQ, per germline (reference sequence). The CDR3 sequence is 15 residues long. The CDR3, as DNA: TGTGCCAGCAGCCGGGACAGGGGGTATGGAAACACCATATATTTT. Amino acid sequence: CASSRDRGYGNTIYF.

The chain recombines TRBV27 with TRBJ2-7, with TRBD2 matching over 7 bases. Germline V CDR1 and CDR2: MNHEY, SMNVEV (reference sequence). The CDR3 is 13 residues long. Trimming at V came to 6 bases and at J to 2 bases, leaving 4 bases not matched to a gene. CDR3 DNA: TGTGCCAGCAGGCTGGGGGGGGCCTACGAGCAGTACTTC. Protein: CASRLGGAYEQYF.

The chain employs TRBV4-1 and TRBJ1-5; maybe TRBD1 (5 bases). The V end was cut by 0 bases, the J end by 5 bases, with 14 bases between. Germline V gene data show CDR1 as MGHRA and CDR2 as YSYEKL. The CDR3 is 16 amino acids. In nucleotides, the CDR3 is TGCGCCAGCAGCCAAGAGGGGCGGTCTGGGGATCAGCCCCAGCATTTT. Encoded protein: CASSQEGRSGDQPQHF.

This sequence joins TRBV30 and TRBJ1-6; TRBD1 matches at 12 bases. Per the germline V gene, CDR1 is GTSNPN and CDR2 is SVGIG (reference sequence). Trimming removed 4 bases from V and 11 bases from J; junction bases left unmatched: 3. The CDR3 totals 13 residues. Written as DNA, the CDR3 is TGTGCCTGGATGGGACAGGGGGCGACACCCCTCCACTTT. This encodes CAWMGQGATPLHF.

The chain joins TRBV7-9 to TRBJ2-2, with 7 positions matching TRBD1. The CDR3 spans 16 residues. V was pared by 5 bases and J by 6 bases, with 12 bases of the junction left unmatched. Germline CDR1 and CDR2: SEHNR and FQNEAQ (reference sequence). CDR3 DNA: TGTGCCAGCAGCCAAGAACAGGGGTTCGGCTCCGGGGAGCTGTTTTTT. Protein product: CASSQEQGFGSGELFF.

The chain carries TRBV19 and TRBJ2-1; TRBD2 aligns across 14 bases. The CDR3 spans 17 residues. Germline loops: CDR1 LNHDA, CDR2 SQIVND (reference sequence). With 4 bases clipped from V and 1 base from J, the junction kept 3 bases outside the gene matches. Here the CDR3 reads CASSRRTSGRSYNEQFF. CDR3 coding DNA: TGTGCCAGTAGTAGGAGGACTAGCGGGAGGTCCTACAATGAGCAGTTCTTC. Drawing the rest from reference TRBV19 and TRBJ2-1, the complete variable domain is DGGITQSPKYLFRKEGQNVTLSCEQNLNHDAMYWYRQDPGQGLRLIYYSQIVNDFQKGDIAEGYSVSREKKESFPLTVTSAQKNPTAFYLCASSRRTSGRSYNEQFFGPGTRLTVL.

The sample holds one count of this clone. The J gene is TRBJ2-7, the V gene TRBV6-6, with 9 bases lining up with TRBD1. The CDR3 covers 14 residues. The germline gives CDR1 MNHNY, CDR2 SVGAGI (reference sequence). Unmatched junction bases numbered 5, after V lost 6 bases and J lost 2 bases. DNA of the CDR3: TGTGCCAGCAGGACGGGACAGGGACCCTACGAGCAGTACTTC. It specifies CASRTGQGPYEQYF.

The V and J genes are TRBV6-1 and TRBJ2-1, with 7 bases identical to TRBD1. V lost 2 bases and J lost 12; bases outside the gene matches: 16. The CDR3 has 16 amino acids. Looked up from germline, CDR1 is MNHNS and CDR2 is SASEGT. The CDR3, as DNA: TGTGCCAGCAGTGAAACCTTACAGGACGTCTCAGGGGGGCAGTTCTTC. This encodes CASSETLQDVSGGQFF.

This clone was found a few times. The gene calls are TRBV5-1 and TRBJ1-1; 9 bases agree with TRBD1. This CDR3 contains 14 residues. Germline trimming cut 1 base from V and 6 bases from J; bases unmatched to any gene: 4. Germline V gene data show CDR1 as SGHRS and CDR2 as YFSETQ. This CDR3 is CASSLRTGEAEAFF. CDR3 DNA sequence: TGCGCCAGCAGCTTGCGGACAGGGGAGGCTGAAGCTTTCTTT. Supplemented by reference TRBV5-1 and TRBJ1-1, the full variable domain reads KAGVTQTPRYLIKTRGQQVTLSCSPISGHRSVSWYQQTPGQGLQFLFEYFSETQRNKGNFPGRFSGRQFSNSRSEMNVSTLELGDSALYLCASSLRTGEAEAFFGQGTRLTVV.

The genes are TRBV5-8 and TRBJ2-1; a weak D match, TRBD1 (6 bases). Looked up from germline, CDR1 is SGHTS and CDR2 is YDEGEE. The CDR3 is made up of 15 amino acids. V dropped 6 bases and J dropped 0 bases, with 13 bases sitting between them. Here the CDR3 reads CASTLRGGSYNEQFF. The CDR3 DNA reads as TGTGCCAGCACCCTTAGAGGGGGCTCCTACAATGAGCAGTTCTTC.

The J gene is TRBJ2-3, the V gene TRBV7-2; 12 nucleotides align to TRBD2. The germline gives CDR1 SGHTA, CDR2 FQGNSA. This CDR3 comprises 15 residues. Losses at the gene ends were 6 bases for V and 4 bases for J; bases not matched to a gene: 5. The CDR3: CASRTGLAGPDTQYF. CDR3 DNA: TGTGCCAGCAGAACGGGACTAGCGGGTCCAGATACGCAGTATTTT.

This chain links TRBV7-9 with TRBJ2-2; no reliable D call. Germline assignment: CDR1 SEHNR and CDR2 FQNEAQ (reference sequence). The CDR3 has 13 amino acids. The germline V and J ends were trimmed by 6 bases and 4 bases, with 9 bases remaining between them. CDR3 nucleotide sequence: TGTGCCAGCAGTTCCAGGTTCACCGGGGAGCTGTTTTTT. Amino acids: CASSSRFTGELFF. Full variable domain (remainder filled in from reference TRBV7-9 and TRBJ2-2): DTGVSQNPRHKITKRGQNVTFRCDPISEHNRLYWYRQTLGQGPEFLTYFQNEAQLEKSRLLSDRFSAERPKGSFSTLEIQRTEQGDSAMYLCASSSRFTGELFFGEGSRLTVL.

The gene calls are TRBV28 and TRBJ2-1, with a tentative D call TRBD2 (6 bases). Germline CDR1 and CDR2: MDHEN and SYDVKM. CDR3 length: 15 residues. Trimming cost V 2 bases and J 8 bases, with 16 bases left between them. CDR3 in amino acids: CASSLGGRVLHEQFF. The CDR3 DNA is TGTGCCAGCAGTTTAGGGGGGAGAGTCTTGCATGAGCAGTTCTTC.

The rearrangement uses TRBV11-2 and TRBJ1-1; tentative D call: TRBD1 (5 bases). V lost 8 bases and J 4 bases, leaving 14 bases between the germline ends. Germline CDR1 is SGHAT and CDR2 is FQNNGV. The CDR3 is 13 residues long. CDR3 DNA: TGTGCCAGCCGACCAGGTAGGGGCACTGAAGCTTTCTTT. As protein: CASRPGRGTEAFF.

The chain is built from TRBV27 and TRBJ2-7; TRBD1 agrees at 9 bases. The CDR3 covers 15 residues. Germline lookup yields CDR1 MNHEY and CDR2 SMNVEV (reference sequence). J was trimmed by 2 bases and V by 6 bases; bases with no gene match: 8. The CDR3 here is CASRGPGTGTYEQYF. The CDR3 DNA reads as TGTGCCAGCAGAGGCCCCGGGACAGGGACCTACGAGCAGTACTTC.

This clone showed up many times. The V and J genes are TRBV7-9 and TRBJ2-2, with 14 bases identical to TRBD2. The germline V gene encodes CDR1 SEHNR and CDR2 FQNEAQ (reference sequence). J gave up 2 bases and V 11 bases, and 7 bases lay outside the gene matches. This CDR3 has 16 residues. Here the CDR3 DNA reads TGTGCCGGCTCCGGGACTAGCGGGAGCAACACCGGGGAGCTGTTTTTT. Its protein product is CAGSGTSGSNTGELFF.

This clone has only one observation. This chain joins TRBV7-9 and TRBJ2-6, with TRBD1 matching over 9 bases. Per germline, CDR1 SEHNR and CDR2 FQNEAQ (reference sequence). The CDR3 length is 18 residues. The V and J ends lost 5 bases and 0 bases, in that order; junction bases with no gene match: 8. The CDR3 spells CASSQDRGYISGANVLTF. CDR3 DNA sequence: TGTGCCAGCAGCCAGGACAGGGGCTACATCTCTGGGGCCAACGTCCTGACTTTC.

CDR3: CAISAGQGVSSTEAFF. The CDR3 bases are TGTGCCATCAGTGCTGGACAGGGGGTGAGTAGCACTGAAGCTTTCTTT. This chain links TRBV10-3 with TRBJ1-1; 10 nucleotides line up with TRBD1. The CDR3 contains 16 residues. Trimming cost V 4 bases and J 4 bases; bases outside gene matches: 9. CDR1 ENHRY and CDR2 SYGVKD come from the germline V gene.

The chain joins TRBV5-6 to TRBJ2-7; 12 nucleotides match TRBD2. V dropped 4 bases and J dropped 13; count of bases not matched to a gene: 9. The germline CDR1 and CDR2 sequences are SGHDT and YYEEEE. The CDR3 is 13 amino acids. CDR3 sequence: CASSVGLAGTPYF. The CDR3 DNA follows: TGTGCCAGCAGCGTGGGACTAGCGGGTACCCCCTACTTC.